Below, 27 T cell receptor beta chains from the same sample are listed, as sequenced in a study of OX40 agonist ivuxolimab in advanced cancers. Using immunoSEQ multiplex PCR, the repertoire was profiled, and TCRdb retains in-frame clones only, with some absent. The table shows about 59,000 clones, with 85% to 90% occurring only once. Source: CD4+ or CD8+ T cells sorted from blood, taken in a trial of the OX40 agonist ivuxolimab. These receptors all come from an adult with an advanced solid tumor such as melanoma, head and neck, liver or kidney cancer.

V is TRBV7-9 and J is TRBJ1-5; TRBD1 might be the D (6 bases). CDR3 length: 17 amino acids. Germline V CDR1 and CDR2: SEHNR, FQNEAQ (reference sequence). V was pared by 1 base and J by 0 bases, with 13 bases between. The CDR3 sequence is CASSLVRGIGSNQPQHF. The DNA of the CDR3 is TGTGCCAGCAGCTTAGTCAGGGGTATTGGTAGCAATCAGCCCCAGCATTTT.

This clone was picked up a small number of times. The J gene is TRBJ1-5, the V gene TRBV15; D not resolved. In germline, CDR1 is LNHNV, CDR2 YYDKDF (reference sequence). This CDR3 is built from 12 residues. V was shortened by 1 base and J by 9 bases, with 7 bases between the two germline ends. CDR3 sequence (DNA): TGTGCCACCAGCAGAGTCGAGGGGCCCCAGCATTTT. Its translation is CATSRVEGPQHF.

V gene TRBV18 combines with J gene TRBJ2-7; D is possibly TRBD1 or TRBD2 (5 bases each). The CDR3 runs to 14 residues. V was clipped by 5 bases and J by 3 bases, with 14 bases between them. CDR1 is KGHSH, CDR2 LQKENI, per germline. CDR3 in DNA: TGTGCCAGCTCATCTCCGGGACGGAACTACGAGCAGTACTTC. Protein sequence: CASSSPGRNYEQYF.

This sequence joins TRBV5-4 and TRBJ2-2; maybe TRBD2 (6 bases). The V end lost 0 bases, the J end lost 1 base, and 10 bases lay between the germline ends. Germline CDR1 is SGHNT and CDR2 is YYREEE (reference sequence). This CDR3 spans 16 amino acids. The CDR3 loop is CASSLEARGNTGELFF. CDR3 nucleotides: TGTGCCAGCAGCTTGGAGGCGCGGGGGAACACCGGGGAGCTGTTTTTT.

The chain has TRBV6-5 and TRBJ2-7, with TRBD2 as a possible D gene (7 bases). The length of the CDR3 is 14 residues. V dropped 5 bases and J dropped 7 bases, with 18 bases sitting between them. The germline V gene has CDR1 MNHEY and CDR2 SVGAGI. This CDR3 is CASSLRGAVLEQYF. CDR3 bases: TGTGCCAGCAGTCTCCGGGGGGCCGTATTGGAGCAGTACTTC.

V and J are TRBV5-5 and TRBJ1-3; a possible D gene is TRBD1 (5 bases). V gave up 4 bases and J gave up 2 bases, with 13 bases separating them. CDR1 and CDR2 (germline): SGHKS, YYEKEE (reference sequence). The CDR3 sequence is 15 residues long. CDR3 coding DNA: TGTGCCAGCAGCGTAGCCGGGACGGCTGGAAACACCATATATTTT. It yields the protein CASSVAGTAGNTIYF.

This clone was recorded only once. Here the CDR3 reads CASSFSGQIYNEQFF. The CDR3 DNA sequence: TGTGCCAGCAGCTTCTCTGGACAAATCTACAATGAGCAGTTCTTC. The rearrangement uses TRBV7-2 and TRBJ2-1, with D possibly being TRBD1 (5 bases). V lost 3 bases and J 3 bases, leaving 12 bases between the germline ends. The CDR3 is 15 amino acids. CDR1 and CDR2 from the germline V gene are SGHTA and FQGNSA.

The chain links TRBV6-1 to TRBJ1-4; 8 nucleotides align to TRBD1. This CDR3 is built from 14 residues. The J segment lost 6 bases and the V segment lost 6 bases, leaving 6 bases of the junction unmatched. CDR1 MNHNS and CDR2 SASEGT come from the germline V gene. DNA of the CDR3: TGTGCCAGCAGCGTGACAGGGGACCATGAAAAACTGTTTTTT. Encoded protein: CASSVTGDHEKLFF.

V and J are TRBV5-1 and TRBJ1-2, with D unclear. The germline CDR1 and CDR2 sequences are SGHRS and YFSETQ. V lost 4 bases and J 4 bases, leaving 14 bases between the germline ends. This CDR3 contains 14 residues. CDR3 bases: TGCGCCAGCAGCCTCTCGGGTCTAGCCTATGGCTACACCTTC. Its protein is CASSLSGLAYGYTF.

The chain combines TRBV5-1 with TRBJ2-7; tentatively, D is TRBD1 (5 bases). The CDR3 loop spans 15 amino acids. Germline lookup yields CDR1 SGHRS and CDR2 YFSETQ. The V gene lost 2 bases and the J gene lost 6 bases, with 18 bases spanning the gap. CDR3 loop: CASSFTGGVPSEQYF. Written as DNA, the CDR3 is TGCGCCAGCAGCTTTACAGGTGGCGTTCCCTCCGAGCAGTACTTC.

J is TRBJ1-1 and V is TRBV13, with D unresolved. The CDR3 spans 13 residues. CDR1 is PRHDT, CDR2 FYEKMQ, per germline (reference sequence). V was cut by 5 bases and J by 2 bases, with 9 bases left in between. The chain's CDR3 is CASSLSANTEAFF. DNA of the CDR3: TGTGCCAGCAGCCTCAGTGCCAACACTGAAGCTTTCTTT.

The CDR3 region is CASSPSGRTNYGYTF. The CDR3 region has the DNA TGTGCCAGCAGCCCCTCCGGCCGAACTAACTATGGCTACACCTTC. The rearrangement links TRBV7-3 to TRBJ1-2, with unresolved D. Germline V CDR1 and CDR2: SGHTA, FQGTGA. This CDR3 contains 15 residues. Trimming left V 5 bases short and J 0 bases short, with 13 bases between.

J is TRBJ2-1 and V is TRBV7-6; 8 bases fit TRBD1. The germline V gene encodes CDR1 SGHVS and CDR2 FNYEAQ. The CDR3 extends over 12 amino acids. With V trimmed by 5 bases and J by 10 bases, 4 bases remained unmatched. The CDR3 here is CASSPNRGEQFF. The CDR3 nucleotides are TGTGCCAGCAGCCCAAACAGGGGGGAGCAGTTCTTC.

The chain links TRBV7-2 to TRBJ2-7; D call uncertain. The CDR3 is made up of 15 amino acids. In germline, CDR1 is SGHTA, CDR2 FQGNSA. The V end lost 2 bases, the J end lost 5 bases, and 16 bases lay between the germline ends. The DNA of the CDR3 is TGTGCCAGCAGCTTATCGTACGGGCCCTACGACGAGCAGTACTTC. Its protein product is CASSLSYGPYDEQYF.

The rearrangement uses TRBV6-6 and TRBJ2-2; D is unresolved. V was pared by 6 bases and J by 1 base, with 9 bases between. This CDR3 is 14 amino acids long. The germline V gene has CDR1 MNHNY and CDR2 SVGAGI (reference sequence). This CDR3 is CASRAAQNTGELFF. The CDR3 bases are TGTGCCAGCAGGGCCGCCCAGAACACCGGGGAGCTGTTTTTT.

The CDR3 region has the DNA TGTGCCAGCAGTGAAGGACCCTCCGATACGCAGTATTTT. Amino acid sequence: CASSEGPSDTQYF. The rearrangement joins TRBV2 to TRBJ2-3, with D uncertain. Trimming removed 1 base from V and 6 bases from J, with 8 bases in between. This CDR3 is built from 13 residues. Germline V CDR1 and CDR2: SNHLY, FYNNEI.

V gene TRBV27 combines with J gene TRBJ2-4; the D gene is possibly TRBD1 (6 bases). The germline gives CDR1 MNHEY, CDR2 SMNVEV (reference sequence). The CDR3 consists of 15 residues. The V end was cut by 2 bases, the J end by 6 bases, with 14 bases between. CDR3 sequence: CASSLVAGVLNIQYF. The CDR3, as DNA: TGTGCCAGCAGTTTAGTCGCAGGGGTCTTAAACATTCAGTACTTC.

This chain uses TRBV11-2 with TRBJ2-7, with D uncertain. Trimming took 0 bases from V and 4 from J, leaving 10 bases between them. The CDR3 has 14 residues. Germline CDR1 SGHAT, CDR2 FQNNGV. CDR3 region: CASSLDRGGYEQYF. For the CDR3, the DNA is TGTGCCAGCAGCTTAGATCGAGGTGGATACGAGCAGTACTTC. Looking up the rest from reference TRBV11-2 and TRBJ2-7 gives the full variable domain: EAGVAQSPRYKIIEKRQSVAFWCNPISGHATLYWYQQILGQGPKLLIQFQNNGVVDDSQLPKDRFSAERLKGVDSTLKIQPAKLEDSAVYLCASSLDRGGYEQYFGPGTRLTVT.

V is TRBV5-4 and J is TRBJ1-1; D unresolved. The CDR3 has 12 amino acids. Trimming pared 5 bases from V and 0 bases from J, leaving 5 bases between. Germline V gene data show CDR1 as SGHNT and CDR2 as YYREEE (reference sequence). This CDR3 is CASSLLNTEAFF. The CDR3, as DNA: TGTGCCAGCAGTTTATTGAACACTGAAGCTTTCTTT.

The chain joins TRBV5-1 to TRBJ2-1; 10 positions match TRBD1. CDR3 length: 16 amino acids. The ends lost 0 bases at V and 5 bases at J; junction bases unmatched: 5. Per the germline V gene, CDR1 is SGHRS and CDR2 is YFSETQ. CDR3 amino acids: CASSLGYGQGDNEQFF. The CDR3 region has the DNA TGCGCCAGCAGCTTGGGCTACGGACAGGGGGACAATGAGCAGTTCTTC.

V and J are TRBV29-1 and TRBJ2-1, with TRBD2 matching 7 bases. Germline V CDR1 and CDR2: SQVTM, ANQGSEA. The CDR3 covers 14 residues. V trimming: 7 bases; J trimming: 4 bases; junction bases outside the gene matches: 10. The CDR3 DNA is TGCAGCGCTACCTCTAGCGGAAAGTACAATGAGCAGTTCTTC. The encoded protein is CSATSSGKYNEQFF.

The chain uses TRBV27 and TRBJ2-2; 9 bases map to TRBD1. J gave up 6 bases and V 10 bases, and 9 bases lay outside the gene matches. Germline CDR1 and CDR2: MNHEY and SMNVEV (reference sequence). This CDR3 region has 14 residues. CDR3 bases: TGTGCCACCAGGGGACAGGGACCCTCCGGGGAGCTGTTTTTT. Encoded protein: CATRGQGPSGELFF.

This clone was picked up a small number of times. This same CDR3 is encoded by further DNA sequences in the sample. The chain has TRBV28 and TRBJ1-2, with D possibly matching TRBD1 (5 bases). Germline V gene lookup returns CDR1 MDHEN and CDR2 SYDVKM. This CDR3 has 13 amino acids. Trimming took 3 bases from V and 4 from J, leaving 9 bases between them. For the CDR3, the DNA is TGTGCCAGCAGTTTTCGGGGGTTCTATGGCTACACCTTC. This codes for CASSFRGFYGYTF.

The gene calls are TRBV5-4 and TRBJ2-5; 11 bases agree with TRBD1. Germline V gene sequence: CDR1 SGHNT, CDR2 YYREEE (reference sequence). The CDR3 loop spans 16 amino acids. V lost 5 bases to trimming and J lost 4 bases; unmatched junction nucleotides: 10. The CDR3 nucleotides read TGTGCCAGCAGTCACGGACAGGGGGCGTTTATAGAGACCCAGTACTTC. Translation: CASSHGQGAFIETQYF.

About this clone: An end of the junction differs from the germline gene, which may be a read error. The chain joins TRBV7-9 to TRBJ1-4; 10 bases are shared with TRBD1. Germline V gives CDR1 SEHNR, CDR2 FQNEAQ (reference sequence). This CDR3 is built from 16 residues. As DNA, the CDR3 is TGTGCCAGCAGCGTAGCCCTGCGGGACAGGGGAGAAAAACTGTTTTTT. It is translated as CASSVALRDRGEKLFF.

The J gene is TRBJ2-3, the V gene TRBV15; D perhaps matches TRBD2 (5 bases). The germline CDR1 and CDR2 sequences are LNHNV and YYDKDF (reference sequence). Trimming took 0 bases from V and 1 from J, leaving 17 bases between them. The CDR3 has 18 amino acids. The CDR3 nucleotides read TGTGCCACCAGCAGAGACCCTCGGGGATATAGTCGCACAGATACGCAGTATTTT. Protein sequence: CATSRDPRGYSRTDTQYF.

The rearrangement uses TRBV2 and TRBJ1-6, with 7 bases fitting TRBD1. The V gene end was trimmed by 5 bases and the J gene end by 0 bases; junction bases not matched to a gene: 7. From germline, CDR1 is SNHLY and CDR2 FYNNEI. The CDR3 has 17 residues. CDR3 DNA sequence: TGTGCCAGCAGTTGGACAGGAGTTAACTCCTATAATTCACCCCTCCACTTT. It yields the protein CASSWTGVNSYNSPLHF.